This entry describes one T cell receptor beta chain. Its antigen has not been determined. No much larger clonotype is one base removed from it; base qualities were not supplied. The data were obtained in a study of CD8 T cells in Susac syndrome (dated by TCRdb to about 2019). Notes on the research overall: Whether CD8+ T cell activation and differentiation in Susac syndrome was antigen driven was tested using repertoire sequencing. Clonality of the CD8+ T cell repertoire was compared between 11 to 12 healthy donors, roughly 14 Susac syndrome patients and about 15 multiple sclerosis patients.

V lost 0 bases and J lost 2 bases, and the count of bases not matched to a germline gene is 6. From the cysteine up to the phenylalanine, the CDR3 has a length of 16 residues. Only the CDR3 region is kept as DNA, spanning 48 bases read in frame from base 1. Looking up the germline V gene (reference sequence) yields CDR1 LGHDT and CDR2 YNNKEL. RNA was extracted using the RNeasy kit, and about 0.5 to 1 microgram was reverse transcribed with random hexamers. TCR beta CDR3 regions were amplified with the immunoSEQ multiplex PCR assay covering 54 Vbeta and 13 Jbeta segments. Bias from PCR amplification was corrected by using a synthetic template baseline for primer optimization and for computational correction. Processing in the source paper ran as follows. Reads were annotated to V, D and J genes per IMGT and analyzed with immunoSEQ Analyzer, keeping only productive sequences. Clonality was calculated as one minus the Shannon entropy normalized by log2 of the number of productive unique sequences. For each patient and control, public and private clones were evaluated among the 100 most prevalent clones. Susac-specific clones were defined as absent from healthy and MS cohorts, 850 to 1,300 published viral clones and other ImmuneACCESS disease sequences. TCRdb reanalyzed the raw reads on its own, using fastp at Q25 for trimming and MiXCR for clone calling, and kept in-frame beta chains. Entries that share a CDR3 protein sequence are merged under the most common genes and DNA. TCRdb's processing, not the authors', yielded these V and J calls. This sample holds around 130,000 distinct CDR3 sequences; roughly 80% were observed only once. Roughly 0.5% of the sample belongs to the ten largest clones.

High-throughput TCR beta sequencing profiled peripheral blood CD8+ and CD4+ T cells from healthy donors, Susac syndrome patients and multiple sclerosis patients. Treatment-naive patients with stable or active relapsing-remitting disease fulfilling revised McDonald criteria were used as multiple sclerosis controls. Bulk CD8+ and CD4+ T cells were purified by magnetic negative isolation, while CD8+ TEMRA cells were enriched using FACS. Blood was drawn into EDTA tubes, processed within 24 hours, and PBMCs were isolated by density gradient centrifugation. PBMCs intended for TCR sequencing were cryopreserved in liquid nitrogen and were subsequently thawed in a 37 degrees C water bath. Purity of sorted or isolated CD4+, CD8+ and CD8+ TEMRA cells was at least 90%. Points the paper makes about the study in general: The study acknowledged that relatively few individuals were included in the TCR sequencing and HLA analysis.

The chain is encoded by TRBV3-1 joined to TRBJ2-7, with 8 bases in between that match TRBD1. Sequences were obtained from CD8+ T cells from PBMCs. The clonotype comes from a human donor with multiple sclerosis. The DNA sequence reads TGTGCCAGCAGCCAAGATATGACAGGGGCCACCTACGAGCAGTACTTC. Its product reads: CASSQDMTGATYEQYF.